Listed here is a single T cell receptor (beta chain). It lacks a known antigen. Base qualities are not recorded, but no much larger clone differs from it by a single base. Each PCR received spiked-in synthetic TCR analog templates so that absolute template abundance could be estimated from read counts. The immunoSEQ assay was used to amplify TCRbeta CDR3 regions from genomic DNA with bias-controlled V and J gene primers. Sequencing of rearranged TCRbeta segments was done at approximately 20X coverage. In the paper's pipeline: Clustering was used to correct sequencing errors, and CDR3s were annotated against IMGT to assign V, D and J genes. Downstream analyses used only productive TCRbeta rearrangements, leaving out any out-of-frame or stop-codon sequences. To compute clonality, Shannon entropy was normalized by the log of the number of unique productive sequences and then subtracted from one. Fisher's exact test with Benjamini-Hochberg correction, at a threshold of adjusted p below 0.01, was used to find clones that differed between time points or between blood and tumor. In TCRdb, the immuneACCESS table is reduced to in-frame sequences with V and J assigned. These tables do not hold every clone; where another copy was compared, an unresolved V gene accounts for under half, and the others remain unexplained. V and J calls plus clone size are reproduced from that table; the DNA served to infer D and trimming. The sample table lists approximately 79,000 clones, approximately 90% of them with a count of one. The top ten clonotypes cover approximately 0.89% of the sample.

According to the study, the label for this sample's time point signals: peripheral blood 6 weeks after treatment start. A total of roughly 31 patients with locally advanced or metastatic urothelial carcinoma, treated at Memorial Sloan Kettering on a trial protocol, made up the cohort. Peripheral blood mononuclear cells were collected from each patient pretreatment and during treatment, giving between 1 and 8 total time points per patient. The Qiagen DNeasy Blood extraction kit was used to purify genomic DNA from total PBMCs and tumor samples. Collected pretreatment and during treatment, PBMCs were isolated and stored as previously described. The sample originates from a study of PD-L1 blockade in urothelial cancer (dated by TCRdb to 2017 to 2019). In the study overall: Every patient began therapy in about 2014 and was given atezolizumab 1,200 mg intravenously every 3 weeks. Twenty-nine patients had pretreatment blood TCR-seq, some 24 had at least one posttreatment blood collection, and some 24 had tumor TCR-seq. In the same patients who had TCR sequencing, pretreatment tumors also underwent whole exome sequencing and RNA sequencing. Blood samples gave median yields of around 140,000 T cells and 65,000 to 85,000 unique TCRs, along with a median clonality of approximately 0.08. Durable clinical benefit was achieved by nine patients but not by the remaining 20. Pretreatment tumor samples, along with matched peripheral blood collected serially before and after atezolizumab treatment, underwent TCR sequencing. About 85% of the 29 patients were identified as males with urothelial cancer of bladder origin, and a prior smoking history was reported by 18 of 29 patients. Blood samples were analyzed at 3 weeks after treatment start (second dose) and at 6 weeks after treatment start. The study was an exploratory multi-omic analysis of somatic, immune and clinical correlates of response to PD-L1 blockade with atezolizumab in urothelial cancer. Patients had an ECOG performance status of 0 or 1 and had received between 0 and 3 prior chemotherapy regimens. Durable clinical benefit was defined as progression-free survival longer than 6 months, and TCR features were also tested against progression-free and overall survival. The full study reports these points: Improved progression-free and overall survival was found to be associated with pretreatment peripheral blood TCR clonality below the median. Small sample size (n ≈ 29) and many exploratory analyses mean the results are intended to be hypothesis-generating. Patients with durable benefit showed greater expansion of tumor-associated TCR clones in peripheral blood 3 weeks after starting treatment (n ≈ 20, p = 0.022).

The CDR3 covers 16 residues, taking in both the cysteine and the phenylalanine. Just the 48-base CDR3 DNA is kept, in frame starting at base 1. As encoded in the germline V gene (reference sequence), CDR1 is MNHEY while CDR2 is SMNVEV. Unmatched junction bases come to 15, with V trimmed by 9 bases and J by 5 bases. The sample consisted of PBMCs, taken around atezolizumab (anti-PD-L1) treatment. This sequence uses TRBV27 and TRBJ2-1, and TRBD2 matches 8 of the central bases. The receptor's source is a woman aged 80 or over with urothelial cancer. DNA sequence: TGTGCCAGTCTTTTTTTAGCGGGAAGATGGAACAATGAGCAGTTCTTC. It specifies CASLFLAGRWNNEQFF.